The 22 T cell receptor beta chains below all came from one sample that was sequenced in a study of PD-1 blockade in mismatch repair-deficient tumors. Produced via immunoSEQ multiplex PCR; TCRdb's table is partial and in-frame only. Among around 110,000 clones listed, over 60% were seen once. This specimen was peripheral blood, taken 60 to 65 weeks after starting pembrolizumab. The receptors here all came from an adult with mismatch repair-deficient cancer.

In this sample, this clone turned up once. The rearrangement links TRBV4-3 to TRBJ1-4; D call uncertain. CDR1 and CDR2 from the germline V gene are LGHNA and YSLEER. Between the trimmed V and J ends, which lost 4 bases and 0 bases, there was a span of 15 bases. The CDR3 is 17 amino acids. In DNA form, the CDR3 reads TGCGCCAGCAGCCCTCGCAAATCCGCTGCAACTAATGAAAAACTGTTTTTT. Protein sequence: CASSPRKSAATNEKLFF.

The chain employs TRBV5-4 and TRBJ1-1, with TRBD1 identical over 7 bases. CDR3 size: 16 residues. Per germline, CDR1 SGHNT and CDR2 YYREEE (reference sequence). V lost 0 bases, J lost 1 base, and 6 bases stayed unmatched. CDR3 amino acids: CASSLEGADRNTEAFF. CDR3 coding DNA: TGTGCCAGCAGCTTGGAGGGGGCGGACAGGAACACTGAAGCTTTCTTT.

The genes are TRBV2 and TRBJ1-2; 8 bases fit TRBD1. With 0 bases clipped from V and 8 bases from J, the junction kept 11 bases outside the gene matches. Germline CDR1 SNHLY, CDR2 FYNNEI. There are 16 residues in the CDR3. The CDR3 reads CASSEAKGQGRQGYTF. The DNA for the CDR3 is TGTGCCAGCAGTGAAGCGAAAGGACAGGGAAGGCAAGGCTACACCTTC.

The chain carries TRBV9 and TRBJ1-1; 8 bases line up with TRBD1. This CDR3 is 15 amino acids long. Germline lookup yields CDR1 SGDLS and CDR2 YYNGEE. Trimming took 3 bases from V and 5 from J; bases not matched to a gene: 9. CDR3 sequence (DNA): TGTGCCAGCAGCGCCTATCGACAGGGGAGGACTGAAGCTTTCTTT. This sequence encodes CASSAYRQGRTEAFF.

The chain combines TRBV30 with TRBJ2-1, with D unclear. The CDR3 has 14 amino acids. Trimming shortened V by 5 bases and J by 6 bases, and 17 bases separated the two germline ends. Germline V gives CDR1 GTSNPN, CDR2 SVGIG (reference sequence). This CDR3 reads CAWVDGYLGNEQFF. DNA for the CDR3: TGTGCCTGGGTGGATGGGTATCTTGGCAATGAGCAGTTCTTC. Supplemented by reference TRBV30 and TRBJ2-1, the full variable domain reads SQTIHQWPATLVQPVGSPLSLECTVEGTSNPNLYWYRQAAGRGLQLLFYSVGIGQISSEVPQNLSASRPQDRQFILSSKKLLLSDSGFYLCAWVDGYLGNEQFFGPGTRLTVL.

This clone was seen more than once but under ten times. The CDR3 reads CASSVEAGSYNEQFF. Written as DNA, the CDR3 is TGTGCCAGCAGCGTAGAGGCGGGCTCCTACAATGAGCAGTTCTTC. This chain joins TRBV9 and TRBJ2-1; the D gene is possibly TRBD2 (5 bases). V was clipped by 0 bases and J by 0 bases, with 7 bases between them. From germline, CDR1 is SGDLS and CDR2 YYNGEE. The CDR3 covers 15 residues.

The CDR3 here is CASSMGLTGFGYTF. The CDR3 DNA sequence: TGTGCCAGTAGTATGGGTTTAACAGGGTTTGGCTACACCTTC. The V gene is TRBV19, the J gene TRBJ1-2; maybe TRBD1 (6 bases). V lost 3 bases and J 7 bases, leaving 15 bases between the germline ends. CDR1 and CDR2 (germline): LNHDA, SQIVND (reference sequence). The CDR3 is 14 residues long.

V usage is TRBV6-6 and J usage is TRBJ1-1; D remains unclear. The CDR3 is 11 residues long. Germline assignment: CDR1 MNHNY and CDR2 SVGAGI (reference sequence). Trimming took off 6 bases at V and 1 base at J, with 3 bases between the two ends. This CDR3 is CASSRNTEAFF. DNA for the CDR3: TGTGCCAGCAGCCGGAACACTGAAGCTTTCTTT.

The CDR3 DNA sequence: TGTGCCAGCAGTATCTGGACAGGGGCTAATGAAAAACTGTTTTTT. Protein sequence: CASSIWTGANEKLFF. J is TRBJ1-4 and V is TRBV2; 9 bases fit TRBD1. CDR1 and CDR2 from the germline V gene are SNHLY and FYNNEI. Trimming at V came to 5 bases and at J to 3 bases, leaving 4 bases not matched to a gene. This CDR3 contains 15 residues.

V usage is TRBV7-3 and J usage is TRBJ1-1, with TRBD1 matching 9 bases. From germline, CDR1 is SGHTA and CDR2 FQGTGA. Trimming cost V 4 bases and J 1 base; bases outside gene matches: 1. This CDR3 comprises 14 residues. The CDR3 sequence is CASSSTGGNTEAFF. The CDR3 nucleotides read TGTGCCAGCAGCTCGACAGGGGGGAACACTGAAGCTTTCTTT.

A few counts support this clone. The chain links TRBV19 to TRBJ2-7; TRBD1 matches at 8 bases. The germline V gene encodes CDR1 LNHDA and CDR2 SQIVND (reference sequence). With 5 bases clipped from V and 4 bases from J, the junction kept 7 bases outside the gene matches. The length of the CDR3 is 14 residues. DNA of the CDR3: TGTGCCAGTAGTCCCGGTACAGGGGGGTACGAGCAGTACTTC. It specifies CASSPGTGGYEQYF.

The chain has TRBV20-1 and TRBJ1-1, with D hard to call. V was shortened by 3 bases and J by 3 bases, with 5 bases between the two germline ends. The CDR3 has 11 residues. Germline CDR1 is DFQATT and CDR2 is SNEGSKA (reference sequence). CDR3 nucleotide sequence: TGCAGTGCTAGTTTGTACACTGAAGCTTTCTTT. Translating gives CSASLYTEAFF.

This chain uses TRBV15 with TRBJ2-7; no clear D gene. The CDR3 consists of 13 residues. V lost 3 bases and J 7 bases, leaving 13 bases between the germline ends. Looked up from germline, CDR1 is LNHNV and CDR2 is YYDKDF (reference sequence). CDR3 region: CATSRDVPAEQYF. For the CDR3, the DNA is TGTGCCACCAGCAGGGATGTCCCGGCGGAGCAGTACTTC.

The chain employs TRBV14 and TRBJ1-4; tentative D call: TRBD1 (6 bases). Trimming took 4 bases from V and 3 from J, leaving 9 bases between them. The germline V gene encodes CDR1 SGHDN and CDR2 FVKESK. The CDR3 has 14 residues. The CDR3 DNA sequence: TGTGCCAGCAGCCCGGGGGCCTCTAATGAAAAACTGTTTTTT. The encoded protein is CASSPGASNEKLFF.

This clone was picked up a small number of times. This chain links TRBV6-5 with TRBJ2-6, with D perhaps TRBD1 (6 bases). CDR1 MNHEY and CDR2 SVGAGI come from the germline V gene. The CDR3 spans 15 residues. The V and J ends lost 8 bases and 0 bases respectively, with 11 bases between them. CDR3 coding DNA: TGTGCCAGCCAGACAGGCTCCTCTGGGGCCAACGTCCTGACTTTC. Its protein product is CASQTGSSGANVLTF.

This clone was recorded only once. V is TRBV7-9 and J is TRBJ1-1; maybe TRBD1 (6 bases). Trimming cost V 6 bases and J 3 bases, with 14 bases left between them. Germline V gene data show CDR1 as SEHNR and CDR2 as FQNEAQ (reference sequence). This CDR3 is built from 14 residues. This chain's CDR3 is CASRPGASDTEAFF. CDR3 sequence (DNA): TGTGCCAGCAGGCCGGGGGCCTCGGACACTGAAGCTTTCTTT.

This rearrangement joins TRBV9 to TRBJ2-2; 12 bases align to TRBD1. Germline-derived CDR1 and CDR2 are SGDLS and YYNGEE. Trimming at V came to 0 bases and at J to 6 bases, leaving 9 bases not matched to a gene. This CDR3 has 18 amino acids. CDR3 protein: CASSVEGRGTGGAGELFF. The CDR3 nucleotides are TGTGCCAGCAGCGTAGAAGGACGTGGGACAGGGGGCGCCGGGGAGCTGTTTTTT.

V is TRBV6-5 and J is TRBJ2-1, with 14 bases identical to TRBD2. The trim removed 5 bases at V and 9 bases at J, leaving 6 bases unmatched. CDR3 length equals 15 residues. Per germline, CDR1 MNHEY and CDR2 SVGAGI. The CDR3 sequence is CASSAGLAGGGEQFF. In DNA, the CDR3 is TGTGCCAGCAGTGCCGGACTAGCGGGAGGAGGTGAGCAGTTCTTC.

The chain combines TRBV5-1 with TRBJ1-3; D call uncertain. This CDR3 spans 14 amino acids. Trimming shortened V by 0 bases and J by 5 bases, and 9 bases separated the two germline ends. CDR1 SGHRS and CDR2 YFSETQ come from the germline V gene. The DNA for the CDR3 is TGCGCCAGCAGCTTGGCCGGGCCAAGAAACACCATATATTTT. This encodes CASSLAGPRNTIYF. The complete variable domain, with remaining parts taken from reference TRBV5-1 and TRBJ1-3, reads KAGVTQTPRYLIKTRGQQVTLSCSPISGHRSVSWYQQTPGQGLQFLFEYFSETQRNKGNFPGRFSGRQFSNSRSEMNVSTLELGDSALYLCASSLAGPRNTIYFGEGSWLTVV.

V usage is TRBV27 and J usage is TRBJ1-2, with D hard to call. The CDR3 is 14 amino acids. Trimming took 3 bases from V and 3 from J, leaving 11 bases between them. Per germline, CDR1 MNHEY and CDR2 SMNVEV (reference sequence). The CDR3, as DNA: TGTGCCAGCAGTTTGTTGAGCGGGGACTATGGCTACACCTTC. It specifies CASSLLSGDYGYTF.

The V call is TRBV7-2, the J call TRBJ2-3, with 10 bases aligning to TRBD2. Per germline, CDR1 SGHTA and CDR2 FQGNSA. The CDR3 length is 16 residues. V shed 3 bases and J 2 bases; nucleotides not matched to a gene: 5. CDR3 sequence: CASSFKLAGYTDTQYF. In DNA form, the CDR3 reads TGTGCCAGCAGCTTTAAACTAGCGGGATACACAGATACGCAGTATTTT.

This clone was found once. This sequence joins TRBV10-1 and TRBJ1-2; D unresolved. The CDR3 sequence is 12 residues long. Germline V gene sequence: CDR1 WNHNN, CDR2 SYGVQD (reference sequence). V lost 3 bases, J lost 5 bases, and 7 bases lay in between. DNA for the CDR3: TGCGCCAGCAGTGATGGGAGTTATGGCTACACCTTC. This gives the protein CASSDGSYGYTF.